The 5 T cell receptor beta chains below were found in one sample sequenced in a study of CD8 T cells in ankylosing spondylitis. Overall study findings and caveats: Characteristic, it appeared, of ankylosing spondylitis blood was a TCR beta motif of roughly 8 highly homologous variants.

What these receptors recognize is not known. TCRdb re-called the 5' RACE reads with MiXCR, one entry per CDR3 protein. The data show about 750,000 distinct CDR3 sequences, over 15% seen once. Sequencing input: blood, either unsorted or a sorted T cell fraction (not recorded which). The receptors here all came from a male donor with ankylosing spondylitis.

This clonotype was observed a few times. The chain combines TRBV10-3 with TRBJ1-1, with 10 positions matching TRBD1. CDR1 is ENHRY and CDR2 is SYGVKD in the germline V gene. The V and J ends lost 3 bases and 4 bases, in that order; junction bases with no gene match: 2. There are 14 residues in the CDR3. In DNA form, the CDR3 reads TGTGCCATCAGTGACGGGACAGGGGCCACTGAAGCTTTCTTT. It encodes CAISDGTGATEAFF.

This clonotype was counted between two and nine times. V gene TRBV12-3 or TRBV12-4 combines with J gene TRBJ2-7, with TRBD1 as a possible D gene (5 bases). The CDR3 loop spans 12 amino acids. Trimming took 6 bases from V and 3 from J, leaving 9 bases between them. The DNA of the CDR3 is TGTGCCAGCAGGGACACCAACTACGAGCAGTACTTC. Its protein is CASRDTNYEQYF.

The chain couples TRBV11-1 to TRBJ2-5; D may be TRBD1 (6 bases). Germline CDR1 SGHAT, CDR2 FQDESV (reference sequence). The CDR3 length is 17 residues. Trimming left V 3 bases short and J 0 bases short, with 17 bases between. The DNA for the CDR3 is TGTGCCAGCAGCTTCTCAACGGGACACATGTACCAAGAGACCCAGTACTTC. Protein product: CASSFSTGHMYQETQYF.

This clonotype was found a few times. The chain is built from TRBV14 and TRBJ2-1; D might be TRBD2 (5 bases). Trimming took 1 base from V and 5 from J, leaving 6 bases between them. The CDR3 contains 13 residues. The germline V gene has CDR1 SGHDN and CDR2 FVKESK. The CDR3 DNA follows: TGTGCCAGCAGCCAAGGGACTCACAATGAGCAGTTCTTC. It codes for CASSQGTHNEQFF.

This clonotype was seen a few times. The chain has TRBV6-1 and TRBJ2-7; D is ambiguous. V lost 10 bases, J lost 2 bases, and 12 bases lay in between. This CDR3 is 12 amino acids long. Germline V gives CDR1 MNHNS, CDR2 SASEGT. CDR3 nucleotide sequence: TGTGCCATCACTTCGGCCACCTACGAGCAGTACTTC. It translates to CAITSATYEQYF.